The 15 T cell receptor beta chains given below trace back to one sample, sequenced in a study of PD-1 blockade in classical Hodgkin lymphoma. The patients all showed relapse after autologous stem cell transplantation, while their brentuximab vedotin exposure varied. Profiled with immunoSEQ multiplex PCR; TCRdb holds only in-frame clones, not every one. The profile shows tens of thousands of clones, about 88% of them singletons. The specimen comprised peripheral blood mononuclear cells (PBMCs), sampled before the second cycle of nivolumab. The origin of the receptors is a human donor with classical Hodgkin lymphoma.

The CDR3 is CASRTQPSTDTQYF. CDR3 DNA: TGCGCCAGCAGAACACAACCTAGCACAGATACGCAGTATTTT. The chain is built from TRBV5-1 and TRBJ2-3; no reliable D call. The CDR3 has 14 residues. The V gene's germline CDR1 is SGHRS and CDR2 YFSETQ. Trimming left V 5 bases short and J 0 bases short, with 10 bases between. The full variable domain, with the rest looked up from reference TRBV5-1 and TRBJ2-3, is KAGVTQTPRYLIKTRGQQVTLSCSPISGHRSVSWYQQTPGQGLQFLFEYFSETQRNKGNFPGRFSGRQFSNSRSEMNVSTLELGDSALYLCASRTQPSTDTQYFGPGTRLTVL.

This clone was seen a single time. J is TRBJ1-1 and V is TRBV28; no firm D call. The CDR3 loop spans 14 amino acids. Germline CDR1 is MDHEN and CDR2 is SYDVKM. With 5 bases removed from V and 5 bases from J, the gap between germline ends came to 15 bases. In DNA form, the CDR3 reads TGTGCCAGCAGTCCAAGGTCGGGGTGGACTGAAGCTTTCTTT. Its protein is CASSPRSGWTEAFF.

This chain links TRBV4-1 with TRBJ2-3; D perhaps matches TRBD2 (6 bases). Deletions cut 2 bases from V and 0 bases from J, with 21 bases between. This CDR3 is 19 amino acids long. From germline, CDR1 is MGHRA and CDR2 YSYEKL. The CDR3 protein is CASSQRPAREALSTDTQYF. The DNA of the CDR3 is TGCGCCAGCAGCCAAAGACCGGCGAGGGAGGCCCTAAGCACAGATACGCAGTATTTT.

The chain employs TRBV18 and TRBJ2-3; D not resolved. Germline V gives CDR1 KGHSH, CDR2 LQKENI. The CDR3 extends over 15 amino acids. Deletions cut 2 bases from V and 8 bases from J, with 17 bases between. Here the CDR3 reads CASSPDDSTWGTQYF. The DNA of the CDR3 is TGTGCCAGCTCACCAGACGACTCAACGTGGGGTACGCAGTATTTT.

For the CDR3, the DNA is TGTGCCAGCAGTTTATTGAAGCGTTTGAATTATAGCAATCAGCCCCAGCATTTT. Translation: CASSLLKRLNYSNQPQHF. The chain has TRBV27 and TRBJ1-5; D not certain. The germline V gene encodes CDR1 MNHEY and CDR2 SMNVEV (reference sequence). V lost 1 base, J lost 0 bases, and 16 bases lay in between. The length of the CDR3 is 18 residues.

The chain couples TRBV10-1 to TRBJ2-2; 13 bases align to TRBD2. CDR3 length: 18 amino acids. Losses at the gene ends were 6 bases for V and 0 bases for J; bases not matched to a gene: 7. Germline loops: CDR1 WNHNN, CDR2 SYGVQD (reference sequence). The CDR3 DNA follows: TGCGCCAGCAGCCAGGGACTAGCGGGGAGAACGAACACCGGGGAGCTGTTTTTT. It codes for CASSQGLAGRTNTGELFF.

The V gene is TRBV11-2, the J gene TRBJ1-6, with D possibly matching TRBD1 (5 bases). The CDR3 is 16 residues long. CDR1 is SGHAT, CDR2 FQNNGV, per germline. V gave up 5 bases and J gave up 13 bases, with 24 bases separating them. The CDR3 coding sequence is TGTGCCAGCAGCCAAGGCGTTGGGGCGGGGTTTTTTCCCCTCCACTTT. It yields the protein CASSQGVGAGFFPLHF.

This chain connects TRBV11-2 to TRBJ1-2; no reliable D call. This CDR3 has 11 amino acids. Trimming took 5 bases from V and 4 from J, leaving 5 bases between them. Germline V CDR1 and CDR2: SGHAT, FQNNGV. For the CDR3, the DNA is TGTGCCAGCAGCCCCAGCTATGGCTACACCTTC. Translated, it gives CASSPSYGYTF.

V gene TRBV19 combines with J gene TRBJ2-7; TRBD1 matches 11 bases. CDR1 and CDR2 from the germline V gene are LNHDA and SQIVND (reference sequence). Trimming took 4 bases from V and 4 from J; bases not matched to a gene: 9. This CDR3 contains 16 residues. Written as DNA, the CDR3 is TGTGCCAGTAGTACCCTACCGGGACAGGGGGGTTACGAGCAGTACTTC. Amino acids: CASSTLPGQGGYEQYF.

This clone was seen a single time. The chain couples TRBV27 to TRBJ2-7, with D possibly matching TRBD1 (7 bases). V lost 5 bases to trimming and J lost 6 bases, with 26 bases between them. Germline V lookup: CDR1 MNHEY, CDR2 SMNVEV (reference sequence). The CDR3 sequence is 17 residues long. The CDR3 DNA follows: TGTGCCAGCAGTCCCCCGTCGTCGGGGGACAGACTTCTCGAGCAGTACTTC. Amino acids: CASSPPSSGDRLLEQYF.

The gene calls are TRBV29-1 and TRBJ1-3; D gene uncertain. CDR3 length: 13 amino acids. Looked up from germline, CDR1 is SQVTM and CDR2 is ANQGSEA. Trimming took off 7 bases at V and 4 bases at J, with 14 bases between the two ends. The CDR3 DNA sequence: TGCAGCGGACGGGGTGATGGGGGAAACACCATATATTTT. This translates into CSGRGDGGNTIYF.

The chain uses TRBV4-1 and TRBJ2-7; possibly TRBD1 or TRBD2 for D (5 bases each). V dropped 0 bases and J dropped 3 bases, with 9 bases sitting between them. Germline V gene data show CDR1 as MGHRA and CDR2 as YSYEKL. The CDR3 extends over 14 amino acids. DNA of the CDR3: TGCGCCAGCAGCCAAGACCGGGGCCTCTACGAGCAGTACTTC. It is translated as CASSQDRGLYEQYF.

This clone appeared once. The chain links TRBV7-2 to TRBJ2-4, with 15 bases identical to TRBD2. CDR1 SGHTA and CDR2 FQGNSA come from the germline V gene. Unmatched junction bases numbered 12, after V lost 5 bases and J lost 4 bases. The CDR3 extends over 19 amino acids. CDR3: CASSLLGLAGGPGKNIQYF. CDR3 bases: TGTGCCAGCAGCCTTCTAGGACTAGCGGGAGGGCCTGGGAAAAACATTCAGTACTTC.

The rearrangement joins TRBV9 to TRBJ2-3, with 7 bases identical to TRBD2. CDR3 length equals 15 residues. The junction had 7 bases not matched to a gene; V was cut back by 6 bases and J by 0 bases. Looked up from germline, CDR1 is SGDLS and CDR2 is YYNGEE. Here the CDR3 DNA reads TGTGCCAGCAAAGGGAGCGGGATTAGCACAGATACGCAGTATTTT. Translation gives CASKGSGISTDTQYF.

The chain employs TRBV27 and TRBJ2-7; 8 positions agree with TRBD2. Germline V gene lookup returns CDR1 MNHEY and CDR2 SMNVEV (reference sequence). The CDR3 spans 15 residues. V lost 0 bases, J lost 2 bases, and 3 bases stayed unmatched. The CDR3 here is CASSLSLAAAYEQYF. As DNA, the CDR3 is TGTGCCAGCAGTTTATCACTAGCGGCCGCCTACGAGCAGTACTTC.